The next 19 T cell receptor beta chains were all read from a single sample in a study of beta chain features in type 1 diabetes. Antigens of these TCRs are unknown. Study-wide results and caveats: The study found moderately but significantly shorter TCRB CDR3s in all four CD4+ subsets of Type 1 diabetes patients.

The authors reverse transcribed all of the isolated RNA, so sequencing captured expressed TCRB transcripts. Here immunoSEQ multiplex PCR was the method, and the copy in TCRdb shows in-frame clones only, minus some. The table has about 150,000 clones, approximately 9.1% seen once; the top ten hold around 0.7%. Sequencing was done on a sample of central memory CD4+ T cells from blood. Receptor source: a woman aged 25 to 39 with type 1 diabetes.

V is TRBV4-2 and J is TRBJ2-7; D may be TRBD1 (6 bases). The V gene's germline CDR1 is LGHNA and CDR2 YNFKEQ. This CDR3 is 14 amino acids long. The ends were cut back, 1 base at V and 4 bases at J, with 11 bases in the middle. The CDR3 here is CASSQVWDNYEQYF. The CDR3 DNA sequence: TGTGCCAGCAGCCAAGTCTGGGACAATTACGAGCAGTACTTC.

This chain links TRBV28 with TRBJ1-2, with 9 bases lining up with TRBD1. Germline trimming cut 6 bases from V and 8 bases from J; bases unmatched to any gene: 13. Germline-derived CDR1 and CDR2 are MDHEN and SYDVKM. The CDR3 is 15 residues long. The CDR3 here is CASRQGGQGLLGYTF. The CDR3 nucleotides are TGTGCCAGCAGGCAGGGGGGACAGGGCCTCCTGGGCTACACCTTC.

The chain's CDR3 is CASSLEYTDTQYF. In DNA form, the CDR3 reads TGTGCCAGCAGCTTAGAATACACAGATACGCAGTATTTT. V and J are TRBV11-3 and TRBJ2-3; D not certain. Per germline, CDR1 SGHNT and CDR2 YENEEA. V lost 0 bases and J 2 bases, leaving 3 bases between the germline ends. The CDR3 contains 13 residues.

This clone was found a few times. The rearrangement links TRBV5-8 to TRBJ2-5, with 7 nucleotides matching TRBD2. Looked up from germline, CDR1 is SGHTS and CDR2 is YDEGEE. The CDR3 extends over 16 amino acids. After removal of 4 bases from V and 3 bases from J, the junction contained 12 bases not matched to a gene. CDR3 region: CASSAGLRGGEETQYF. Written as DNA, the CDR3 is TGTGCCAGCAGCGCGGGACTAAGGGGTGGGGAAGAGACCCAGTACTTC.

As to this clone: A junction end diverges from the germline sequence, so it may reflect a read error. The chain has TRBV7-7 and TRBJ2-1, with 9 bases fitting TRBD1. From germline, CDR1 is SSHAT and CDR2 FNYEAQ (reference sequence). CDR3 length: 13 residues. The CDR3 region is CASSWDREDEQFF. CDR3 sequence (DNA): TGTGCTAGCAGTTGGGACAGGGAAGATGAGCAGTTCTTC. The whole variable domain, remainder taken from reference TRBV7-7 and TRBJ2-1, is GAGVSQSPRYKVTKRGQDVTLRCDPISSHATLYWYQQALGQGPEFLTYFNYEAQPDKSGLPSDRFSAERPEGSISTLTIQRTEQRDSAMYRCASSWDREDEQFFGPGTRLTVL.

V gene TRBV30 combines with J gene TRBJ1-3, with D hard to call. The CDR3 runs to 16 residues. V dropped 2 bases and J dropped 6 bases, with 20 bases sitting between them. Germline CDR1 reads GTSNPN; CDR2 reads SVGIG (reference sequence). The CDR3 region is CAWSFSLGFGANTIYF. The CDR3, as DNA: TGTGCCTGGAGTTTCTCTTTGGGTTTTGGAGCAAACACCATATATTTT.

In its sample, this clone was seen many times. The chain has TRBV25-1 and TRBJ2-1, with D perhaps matching TRBD1 (6 bases). Trimming took off 8 bases at V and 0 bases at J, with 8 bases between the two ends. Germline V gene sequence: CDR1 MGHDK, CDR2 SYGVNS. This CDR3 is built from 13 residues. CDR3 nucleotide sequence: TGTGCCAGCCGGGACAACTCCTACAATGAGCAGTTCTTC. It codes for CASRDNSYNEQFF.

The gene calls are TRBV5-1 and TRBJ2-1, with 8 bases fitting TRBD1. This CDR3 spans 13 amino acids. The germline gives CDR1 SGHRS, CDR2 YFSETQ. V lost 6 bases, J lost 7 bases, and 6 bases stayed unmatched. This chain's CDR3 is CASNQGAENEQFF. CDR3 coding DNA: TGCGCCAGCAATCAGGGGGCGGAAAATGAGCAGTTCTTC.

V is TRBV19 and J is TRBJ2-1; 10 nucleotides align to TRBD2. Losses at the gene ends were 6 bases for V and 4 bases for J; bases not matched to a gene: 12. Germline assignment: CDR1 LNHDA and CDR2 SQIVND (reference sequence). This CDR3 spans 17 amino acids. The CDR3 bases are TGTGCCAGTAGACTAGCGGGGATGTCGGGGGTTTACAATGAGCAGTTCTTC. This gives the protein CASRLAGMSGVYNEQFF.

Only a few counts were recorded for this clone. In DNA form, the CDR3 reads TGCGCCAGCAGCCACCCAGCGGGACTAGCGGGAGGGCCCAGATCCTACAATGAGCAGTTCTTC. This translates into CASSHPAGLAGGPRSYNEQFF. The chain combines TRBV4-1 with TRBJ2-1; 16 bases are a match to TRBD2. Germline CDR1 is MGHRA and CDR2 is YSYEKL. Trimming took 3 bases from V and 1 from J; bases not matched to a gene: 12. The CDR3 contains 21 residues.

A few counts support this clone. The chain links TRBV5-1 to TRBJ1-1; 9 bases are a match to TRBD1. The CDR3 has 14 amino acids. With 3 bases clipped from V and 4 bases from J, the junction kept 4 bases outside the gene matches. Germline V CDR1 and CDR2: SGHRS, YFSETQ. CDR3 sequence reads: CASSWGQGITEAFF. DNA for the CDR3: TGCGCCAGCAGCTGGGGACAGGGTATCACTGAAGCTTTCTTT.

Only a few counts were recorded for this clone. The chain combines TRBV4-1 with TRBJ2-2, with 13 bases identical to TRBD2. With V trimmed by 6 bases and J by 7 bases, 11 bases remained unmatched. Germline CDR1 reads MGHRA; CDR2 reads YSYEKL. CDR3 length equals 17 residues. The CDR3, as DNA: TGCGCCAGCAGACCCTCCGGACTAGCGGGAGCAAACGGGGAGCTGTTTTTT. Its translation: CASRPSGLAGANGELFF.

This chain connects TRBV11-2 to TRBJ2-1, with D unresolved. CDR3 length: 12 residues. CDR1 is SGHAT and CDR2 is FQNNGV in the germline V gene. Trimming shortened V by 4 bases and J by 4 bases, and 5 bases separated the two germline ends. The CDR3 reads CASSSKYNEQFF. DNA of the CDR3: TGTGCCAGCAGCTCAAAATACAATGAGCAGTTCTTC.

The rearrangement uses TRBV30 and TRBJ2-1; D not certain. This CDR3 spans 15 amino acids. The ends were cut back, 4 bases at V and 0 bases at J, with 13 bases in the middle. Germline CDR1 GTSNPN, CDR2 SVGIG (reference sequence). The CDR3 reads CAWTGLFDSYNEQFF. In DNA form, the CDR3 reads TGTGCCTGGACGGGTCTCTTTGACTCCTACAATGAGCAGTTCTTC.

In this sample, this clone turned up a few times. The genes are TRBV11-2 and TRBJ1-1; maybe TRBD1 (5 bases). The CDR3 contains 13 residues. The germline CDR1 and CDR2 sequences are SGHAT and FQNNGV. V lost 3 bases, J lost 0 bases, and 5 bases lay in between. The CDR3 loop is CASSFRVNTEAFF. As DNA, the CDR3 is TGTGCCAGCAGCTTCAGGGTGAACACTGAAGCTTTCTTT.

This clone was observed a handful of times. V gene TRBV11-1 combines with J gene TRBJ2-7, with D tentatively TRBD2 (5 bases). V lost 0 bases to trimming and J lost 0 bases, with 6 bases between them. Per the germline V gene, CDR1 is SGHAT and CDR2 is FQDESV (reference sequence). The CDR3 is 14 amino acids. CDR3 sequence: CASSLATTSYEQYF. CDR3 nucleotides: TGTGCCAGCAGCTTAGCGACTACCTCCTACGAGCAGTACTTC.

V is TRBV4-1 and J is TRBJ2-2; TRBD2 matches at 10 bases. The CDR3 length is 16 residues. Germline loops: CDR1 MGHRA, CDR2 YSYEKL. V lost 2 bases, J lost 6 bases, and 6 bases stayed unmatched. The CDR3 nucleotides are TGCGCCAGCAGCCAACCTAGCGGGAGTAGGTCCGGGGAGCTGTTTTTT. Translation gives CASSQPSGSRSGELFF.

In DNA, the CDR3 is TGTGCCAGCAGCATCCGCCCGGGGTTGGGTGGAACTGAAGCTTTCTTT. Translation: CASSIRPGLGGTEAFF. The chain joins TRBV9 to TRBJ1-1; D call uncertain. The CDR3 sequence is 16 residues long. CDR1 is SGDLS, CDR2 YYNGEE, per germline. Trimming removed 4 bases from V and 5 bases from J, with 21 bases in between.

This clone occurred a few times. This rearrangement joins TRBV4-1 to TRBJ1-5; a weak D match, TRBD1 (6 bases). CDR1 and CDR2 (germline): MGHRA, YSYEKL. V lost 1 base, J lost 4 bases, and 11 bases lay in between. This CDR3 is built from 15 residues. The CDR3 here is CASSQVAGVNQPQHF. Here the CDR3 DNA reads TGCGCCAGCAGCCAAGTGGCAGGGGTTAATCAGCCCCAGCATTTT.